The clone carrying this TCR beta chain was recorded only once. What it binds is unknown. The CDR3 runs 13 residues. V lost 2 bases to trimming and J lost 8 bases, with 12 bases between them. From germline, CDR1 is MNHEY and CDR2 SVGEGT. The data originate from a study of T cells in Graves' hyperthyroidism and ophthalmopathy. About the study: Sampling of peripheral blood happened at initial diagnosis, prior to any treatment.

Researchers took RNA transcripts and amplified the TCR beta CDR3 regions from them. The HTBI primer set was used in a first-round RT-PCR of the TCR CDR3. One entry per CDR3 protein results from TCRdb running MiXCR on the multiplex PCR reads. This table holds about 180,000 distinct CDR3 sequences, approximately 15% found once. Study-level points and caveats: Stable hyperthyroidism was separated from ophthalmopathy by a model based on 13 V-J features.

The sequencing input was blood. This clonotype originated in a woman between 50 and 59 years old with Graves' hyperthyroidism. The J gene is TRBJ1-2, the V gene TRBV6-2 or TRBV6-3; D gene unclear. The DNA for the CDR3 is TGTGCCAGCAGTTACGGTCCGGCGGGGGGCTACACCTTC. It specifies CASSYGPAGGYTF.